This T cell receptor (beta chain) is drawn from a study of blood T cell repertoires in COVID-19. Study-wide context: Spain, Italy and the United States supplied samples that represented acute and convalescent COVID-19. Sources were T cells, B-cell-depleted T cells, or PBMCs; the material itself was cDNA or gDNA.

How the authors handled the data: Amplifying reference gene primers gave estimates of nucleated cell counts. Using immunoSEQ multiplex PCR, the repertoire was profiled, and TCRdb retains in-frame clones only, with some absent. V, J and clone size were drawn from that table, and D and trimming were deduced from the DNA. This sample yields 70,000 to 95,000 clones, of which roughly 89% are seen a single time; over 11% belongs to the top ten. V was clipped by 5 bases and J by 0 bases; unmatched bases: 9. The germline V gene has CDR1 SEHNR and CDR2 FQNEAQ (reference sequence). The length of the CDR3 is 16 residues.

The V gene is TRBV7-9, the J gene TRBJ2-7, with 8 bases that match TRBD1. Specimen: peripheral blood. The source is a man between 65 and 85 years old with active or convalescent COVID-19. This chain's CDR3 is CASSQTGTGSSYEQYF. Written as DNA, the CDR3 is TGTGCCAGCAGCCAAACCGGGACAGGCAGCTCCTACGAGCAGTACTTC.